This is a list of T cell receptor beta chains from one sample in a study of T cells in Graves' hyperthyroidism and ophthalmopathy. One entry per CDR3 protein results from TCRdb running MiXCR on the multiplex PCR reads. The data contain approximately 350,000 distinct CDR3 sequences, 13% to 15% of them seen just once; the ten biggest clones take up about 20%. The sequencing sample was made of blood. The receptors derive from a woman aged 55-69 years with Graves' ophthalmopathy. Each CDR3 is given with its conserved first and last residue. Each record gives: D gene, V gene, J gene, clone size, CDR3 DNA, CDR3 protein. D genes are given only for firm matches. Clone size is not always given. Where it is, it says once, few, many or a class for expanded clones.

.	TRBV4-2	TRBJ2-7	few	TGTGCCAGCAGCCCCACGTTGGGGCTTACCTACGAGCAGTACTTC	CASSPTLGLTYEQYF
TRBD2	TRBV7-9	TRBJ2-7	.	TGTGCCAGCAGCATACTAGCGGGAGGGCATGAGCAGTACTTC	CASSILAGGHEQYF
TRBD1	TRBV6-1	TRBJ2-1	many	TGTGCCAGCAGTCGACAGGGGTCCTACAATGAGCAGTTCTTC	CASSRQGSYNEQFF
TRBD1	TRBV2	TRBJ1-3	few	TGTGCCAGCACCCGAGAGGGGGCCACTGGAAACACCATATATTTT	CASTREGATGNTIYF
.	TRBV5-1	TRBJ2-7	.	TGCGCCAGCAGCTTGGCCGGTGGGGACGGGGAGCAGTACTTC	CASSLAGGDGEQYF
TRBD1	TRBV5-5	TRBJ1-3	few	TGTGCCAGCGGTACCAGGGGGGCGAGCTCTGGAAACACCATATATTTT	CASGTRGASSGNTIYF
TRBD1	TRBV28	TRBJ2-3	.	TGTGCCAGCAGTACGTCTGGACAGGGCACAGATACGCAGTATTTT	CASSTSGQGTDTQYF
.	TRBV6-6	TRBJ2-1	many	TGTGCCAGCAGTTACTCGGTAGGTGAGCAGTTCTTC	CASSYSVGEQFF
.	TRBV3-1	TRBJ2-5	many	TGTGCCAGCAGCCAAGATTACCAAGAGACCCAGTACTTC	CASSQDYQETQYF
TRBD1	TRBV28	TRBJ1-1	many	TGTGCCAGCAGTTCCCGACAGGGGATGAGCACTGAAGCTTTCTTT	CASSSRQGMSTEAFF
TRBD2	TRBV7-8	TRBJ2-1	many	TGTGCCAGCAGCCGACCCCGGCTAGCGGGAGGGCATGAGCAGTTCTTC	CASSRPRLAGGHEQFF
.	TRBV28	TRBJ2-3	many	TGTGCCAGCAGTTTGCCAGGGGTCACAGATACGCAGTATTTT	CASSLPGVTDTQYF
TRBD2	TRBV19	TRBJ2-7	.	TGTGCCAGTAGGGATACGGGACTAGTGGGTCCCCAGCAGTACTTC	CASRDTGLVGPQQYF
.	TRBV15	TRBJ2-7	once	TGTGCCACCCGTGATGGGGCAGGCGCCTACGAGCAGTACTTC	CATRDGAGAYEQYF
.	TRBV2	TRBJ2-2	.	TGTGCCAGCAGGACAGTTAACACCGGGGAGCTGTTTTTT	CASRTVNTGELFF
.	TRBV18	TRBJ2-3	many	TGTGCCAGCTCACCTCCGGCCCGGGGAGATACGCAGTATTTT	CASSPPARGDTQYF
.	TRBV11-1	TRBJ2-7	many	TGTGCCAGCAGCTCCAGGCTTACAGGAGCCTACGAGCAGTACTTC	CASSSRLTGAYEQYF
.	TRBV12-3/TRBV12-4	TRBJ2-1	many	TGTGCCAGCAGTCTGACTCCGAGCTCCTACAATGAGCAGTTCTTC	CASSLTPSSYNEQFF
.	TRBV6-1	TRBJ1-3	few	TGTGCCAGCAGTGAACGCAGACCGCGAAACACCATATATTTT	CASSERRPRNTIYF
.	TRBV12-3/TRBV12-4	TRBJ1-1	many	TGTGCCAGCAGCCAACTGGCGGGCAGCACTGAAGCTTTCTTT	CASSQLAGSTEAFF
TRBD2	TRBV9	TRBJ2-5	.	TGTGCCAGCAGCGTAGGGGCTGGCGGGAGGGCCTCGCAAGAGACCCAGTACTTC	CASSVGAGGRASQETQYF
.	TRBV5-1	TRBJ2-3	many	TGCGCCAGCAGCAAGAGCGTTAGCACAGATACGCAGTATTTT	CASSKSVSTDTQYF
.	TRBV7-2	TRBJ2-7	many	TGTGCCAGCAGCTACATTCAAGCCGAGCAGTACTTC	CASSYIQAEQYF
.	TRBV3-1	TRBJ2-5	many	TGTGCCAGCAGCCAAGGCCAAGGAGCCCAGTACTTC	CASSQGQGAQYF
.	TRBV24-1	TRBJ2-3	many	TGTGCCACCAGTGGAAATAGCGAGAGCACAGATACGCAGTATTTT	CATSGNSESTDTQYF
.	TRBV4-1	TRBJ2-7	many	TGCGCCAGCAGCCAAAGTGGGTCGGGGTCCTACGAGCAGTACTTC	CASSQSGSGSYEQYF
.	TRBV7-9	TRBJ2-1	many	TGTGCCAGCAGAGTGAGTCGGTCCTACAATGAGCAGTTCTTC	CASRVSRSYNEQFF
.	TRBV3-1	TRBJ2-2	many	TGTGCCAGCAGCCAAGGGACAGACACCGGGGAGCTGTTTTTT	CASSQGTDTGELFF
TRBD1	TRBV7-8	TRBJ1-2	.	TGTGCCAGCAGCCCTAGCCGACAGGGGCTCTATGGCTACACCTTC	CASSPSRQGLYGYTF
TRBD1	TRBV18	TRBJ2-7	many	TGTGCCAGCTCACCGACTGCCGGACAGGGGTCCCACGAGCAGTACTTC	CASSPTAGQGSHEQYF
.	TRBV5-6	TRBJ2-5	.	TGTGCCAGCAGCGGACCCGGGCCCCTTCCCGGGACCCAGTACTTC	CASSGPGPLPGTQYF
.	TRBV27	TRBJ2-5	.	TGTGCCAGCAGTTTGACGTACCGAGAGACCCAGTACTTC	CASSLTYRETQYF
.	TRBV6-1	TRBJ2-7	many	TGTGCCAGCTGTCACGCGGGGAACGAGCAGTACTTC	CASCHAGNEQYF
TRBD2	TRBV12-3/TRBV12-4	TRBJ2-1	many	TGTGCCAGCAGTTCTTGGGCTAGCGGTAGCTCCTACAATGAGCAGTTCTTC	CASSSWASGSSYNEQFF
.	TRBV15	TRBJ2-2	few	TGTGCCACTTATGGTTTCACCGGGGAGCTGTTTTTT	CATYGFTGELFF
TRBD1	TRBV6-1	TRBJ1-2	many	TGTGCCAGCAGTCCACGGACAGGGGGCTGGCGAGGCTACACCTTC	CASSPRTGGWRGYTF
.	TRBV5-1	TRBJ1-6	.	TGCGCCAGCAGCACTGGCGCCCCGAATTCACCCCTCCACTTT	CASSTGAPNSPLHF
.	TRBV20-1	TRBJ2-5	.	TGCAGTGCTAGAGCTCAGGTAGCGGACGTTTGGAAGGAGGGGGAAGAGACCCAGTACTTC	CSARAQVADVWKEGEETQYF
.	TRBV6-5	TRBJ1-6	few	TGTGCCAGCAGTTACTCGGGGAGGGCCTATAATTCACCCCTCCACTTT	CASSYSGRAYNSPLHF
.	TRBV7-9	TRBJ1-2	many	TGTGCCAGCAGCTCGGCATCCGGGACGGCCAACTATGGCTACACCTTC	CASSSASGTANYGYTF
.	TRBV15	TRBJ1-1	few	TGTGCCACCAGCAGAGATCAATTCACGGACAGCGAGACCATGAACACTGAAGCTTTCTTT	CATSRDQFTDSETMNTEAFF
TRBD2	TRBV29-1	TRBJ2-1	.	TGCAGCGACCCCGGGACTAGCGGGAGGGCCGGTGTTGATGAGCAGTTCTTC	CSDPGTSGRAGVDEQFF
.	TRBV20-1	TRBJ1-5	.	TGCAGTGCTAGGCGGGTGACAGGTGGAAATAGCAATCAGCCCCAGCATTTT	CSARRVTGGNSNQPQHF
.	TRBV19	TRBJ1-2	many	TGTGCCAGTAGTATTTTTGACAGCTTCTATGGCTACACCTTC	CASSIFDSFYGYTF
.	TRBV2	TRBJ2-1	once	TGTGCCAGCAGTGACTTCGCCTCCCACAATGAGCAGTTCTTC	CASSDFASHNEQFF
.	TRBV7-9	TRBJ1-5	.	TGTGCCAGCAGCTTCAGTCATTCCCTCGGTAGCAATCAGCCCCAGCATTTT	CASSFSHSLGSNQPQHF
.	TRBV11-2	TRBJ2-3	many	TGTGCCAGCACGGCGGGAAGGGCAGATACGCAGTATTTT	CASTAGRADTQYF
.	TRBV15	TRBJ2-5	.	TGTGCCACCAGCAGGGGCGGGGTGTTAGAGACCCAGTACTTC	CATSRGGVLETQYF
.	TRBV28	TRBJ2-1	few	TGTGCCAGCAGTTTAAACCAGAGGGTTGAGCAGTTCTTC	CASSLNQRVEQFF
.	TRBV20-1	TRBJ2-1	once	TGCAGTGCTAGAGATCCGGTTAATGAGCAGTTCTTC	CSARDPVNEQFF
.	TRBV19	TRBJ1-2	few	TGTGCCAGTAGAGAAGGGGCCGGTGGCTACACCTTC	CASREGAGGYTF
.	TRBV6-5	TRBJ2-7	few	TGTGCCAGCAGTTACACCGAACTAGTTTTCTACGAGCAGTACTTC	CASSYTELVFYEQYF
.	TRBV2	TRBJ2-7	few	TGTGCGATCGACGAGCAGTACTTC	CAIDEQYF
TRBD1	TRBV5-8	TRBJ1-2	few	TGTGCCAGCAGCTTGTCGGCCACAGGGGGGTATGGCTACACCTTC	CASSLSATGGYGYTF
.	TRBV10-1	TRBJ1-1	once	TGCGCCAACAGTGAGTCGGGAAAGTACACTGAAGCTTTCTTT	CANSESGKYTEAFF
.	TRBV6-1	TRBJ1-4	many	TGTGCCAGCAAGTCGGGCCAGGGTGCAACTAATGAAAAACTGTTTTTT	CASKSGQGATNEKLFF
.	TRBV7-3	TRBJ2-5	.	TGTGCCAGCAGCTTATACCCATCTCGCCCTGGGGAGACCCAGTACTTC	CASSLYPSRPGETQYF
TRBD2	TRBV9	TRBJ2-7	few	TGTGCCAGCAGCGTTGGGCTAGCGGGAGGGTCCGAGCAGTACTTC	CASSVGLAGGSEQYF
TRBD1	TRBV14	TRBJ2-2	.	TGTGCCAGCAGCCAAGGACAGGGGTACACCGGGGAGCTGTTTTTT	CASSQGQGYTGELFF
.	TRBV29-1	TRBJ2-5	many	TGCAGCGCCAGCCGGGTACAAGAGACCCAGTACTTC	CSASRVQETQYF